This T cell receptor (beta chain) is drawn from a study of T cells after somatic rescue of genetic block. Sequencing was performed with immunoSEQ multiplex PCR; in TCRdb, only in-frame clones are kept and a portion is missing. The sample contains tens of thousands of clones, about nine tenths of which appear only once. Germline CDR1 reads LNHDA; CDR2 reads SQIVND (reference sequence). CDR3 length: 16 residues. With 5 bases clipped from V and 2 bases from J, the junction kept 6 bases outside the gene matches. This clonotype was obtained from a man aged 25 to 45. The sample was peripheral blood mononuclear cells (PBMCs). This chain joins TRBV19 and TRBJ2-2, with 9 bases identical to TRBD1. This CDR3 reads CASSFRQGGNTGELFF. CDR3 in DNA: TGTGCCAGTAGTTTCCGACAGGGGGGAAACACCGGGGAGCTGTTTTTT.